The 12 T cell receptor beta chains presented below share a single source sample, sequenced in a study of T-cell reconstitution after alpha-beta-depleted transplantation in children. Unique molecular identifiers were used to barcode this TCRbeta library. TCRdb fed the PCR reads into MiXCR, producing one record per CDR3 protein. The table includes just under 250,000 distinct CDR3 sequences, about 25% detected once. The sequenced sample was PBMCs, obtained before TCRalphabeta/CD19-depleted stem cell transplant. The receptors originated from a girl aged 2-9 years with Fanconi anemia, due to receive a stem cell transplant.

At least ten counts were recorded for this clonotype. DNA for the CDR3: TGTGCCAGCAGCCAACAGGGCACGATCTTGGCGGAGACCCAGTACTTC. The encoded protein is CASSQQGTILAETQYF. V and J are TRBV12-3 or TRBV12-4 and TRBJ2-5; D is possibly TRBD1 (6 bases). This CDR3 spans 16 amino acids. The V end was cut by 6 bases, the J end by 5 bases, with 22 bases between.

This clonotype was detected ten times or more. CDR3 sequence (DNA): TGCAGTGCTAGCCGTAGTACCCAGGAGACCCAGTACTTC. It translates to CSASRSTQETQYF. This sequence joins TRBV20-1 and TRBJ2-5; no clear D. This CDR3 region has 13 residues. Between the trimmed V and J ends, which lost 3 bases and 5 bases, there was a span of 13 bases. Germline V gives CDR1 DFQATT, CDR2 SNEGSKA (reference sequence).

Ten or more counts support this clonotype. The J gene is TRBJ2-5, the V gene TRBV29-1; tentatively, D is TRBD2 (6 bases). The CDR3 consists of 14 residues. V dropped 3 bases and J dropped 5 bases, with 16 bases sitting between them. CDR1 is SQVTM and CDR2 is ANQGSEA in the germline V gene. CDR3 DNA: TGCAGCGTTGAGACGGATGGGAGGCTCGAGACCCAGTACTTC. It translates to CSVETDGRLETQYF.

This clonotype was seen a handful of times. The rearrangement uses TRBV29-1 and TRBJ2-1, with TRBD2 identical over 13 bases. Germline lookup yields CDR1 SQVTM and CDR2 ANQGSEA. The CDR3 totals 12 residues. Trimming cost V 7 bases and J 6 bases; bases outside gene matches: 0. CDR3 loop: CSGTSGSNEQFF. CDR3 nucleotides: TGCAGCGGGACTAGCGGGAGCAATGAGCAGTTCTTC.

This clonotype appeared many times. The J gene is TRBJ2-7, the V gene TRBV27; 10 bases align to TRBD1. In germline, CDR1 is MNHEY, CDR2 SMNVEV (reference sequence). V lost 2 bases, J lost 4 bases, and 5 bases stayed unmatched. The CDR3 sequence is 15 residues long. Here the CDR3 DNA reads TGTGCCAGCAGTTTAAAAGGGACAGGGGTTTACGAGCAGTACTTC. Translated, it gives CASSLKGTGVYEQYF.

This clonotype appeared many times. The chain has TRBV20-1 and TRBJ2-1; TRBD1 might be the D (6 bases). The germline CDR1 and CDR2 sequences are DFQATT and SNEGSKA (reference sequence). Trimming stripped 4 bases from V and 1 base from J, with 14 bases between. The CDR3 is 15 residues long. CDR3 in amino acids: CSAKQGSLSYNEQFF. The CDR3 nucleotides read TGCAGTGCTAAGCAGGGGTCCCTATCCTACAATGAGCAGTTCTTC.

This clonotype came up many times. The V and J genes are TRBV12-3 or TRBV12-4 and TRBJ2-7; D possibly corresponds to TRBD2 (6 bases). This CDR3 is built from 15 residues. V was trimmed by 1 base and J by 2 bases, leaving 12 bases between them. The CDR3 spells CASSLVRRTTYEQYF. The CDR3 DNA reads TGTGCCAGCAGTTTAGTACGTCGGACTACCTACGAGCAGTACTTC.

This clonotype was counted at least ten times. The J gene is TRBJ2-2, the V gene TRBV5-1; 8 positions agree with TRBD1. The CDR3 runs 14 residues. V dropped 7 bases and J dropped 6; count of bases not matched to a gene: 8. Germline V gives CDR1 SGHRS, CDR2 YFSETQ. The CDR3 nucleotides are TGCGCCAGCGGAACGGACAGGGTGTCCGGGGAGCTGTTTTTT. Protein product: CASGTDRVSGELFF.

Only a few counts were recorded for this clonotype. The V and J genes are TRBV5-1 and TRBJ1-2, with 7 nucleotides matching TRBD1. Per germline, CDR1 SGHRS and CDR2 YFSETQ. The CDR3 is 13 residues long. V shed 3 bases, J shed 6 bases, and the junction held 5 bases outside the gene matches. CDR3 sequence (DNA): TGCGCCAGCAGCTCAGTGGGACAGAATGGCTACACCTTC. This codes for CASSSVGQNGYTF.

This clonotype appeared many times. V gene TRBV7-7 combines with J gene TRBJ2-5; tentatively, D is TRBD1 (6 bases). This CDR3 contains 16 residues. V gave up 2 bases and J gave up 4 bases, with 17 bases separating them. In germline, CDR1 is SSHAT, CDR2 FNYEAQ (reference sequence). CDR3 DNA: TGTGCCAGCAGCTTACTCTCGGGAAGCAGGGGAGAGACCCAGTACTTC. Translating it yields CASSLLSGSRGETQYF.

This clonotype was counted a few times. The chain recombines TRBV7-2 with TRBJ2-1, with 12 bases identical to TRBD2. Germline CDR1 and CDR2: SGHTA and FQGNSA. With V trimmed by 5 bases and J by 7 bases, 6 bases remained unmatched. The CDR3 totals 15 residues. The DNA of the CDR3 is TGTGCCAGCAGCCTATCTAGCGGGAGGGTTAATGAGCAGTTCTTC. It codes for CASSLSSGRVNEQFF.

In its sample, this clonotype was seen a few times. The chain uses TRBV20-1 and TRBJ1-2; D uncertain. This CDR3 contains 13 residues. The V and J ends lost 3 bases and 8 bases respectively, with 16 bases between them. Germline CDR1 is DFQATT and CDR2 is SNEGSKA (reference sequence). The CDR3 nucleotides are TGCAGTGCTAGTTCAGTAGGAGTAAAGGGCTACACCTTC. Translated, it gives CSASSVGVKGYTF.